This T cell receptor beta chain was captured by sequencing in a study of blood T cell repertoires in COVID-19 (dated by TCRdb to 2018 to 2021). Regarding the study in general: Samples from collaborators originated in the United States, Italy and Spain and spanned both the acute and convalescent phases of COVID-19. The prospective study material was composed of cDNA or gDNA derived from T cells, B-cell-depleted T cells, or PBMCs. The dataset comprised deeply sampled blood TCRbeta repertoires from subjects exposed to, actively infected with, or recovered from COVID-19. The repertoires were released in a freely available public database meant as a resource for research on the immune response to SARS-CoV-2. The samples were drawn from the first 160 participants of the ongoing ImmuneRACE study and from over 950 subjects provided by 6 global collaborators. Nearly every sample came with metadata listing a de-identified subject ID, COVID-19 status, age in years and sex. HLA class I and class II types, where available, came from metadata supplied by the sample provider rather than from assay-based typing. Paper-wide results and their limitations: How much clinical and demographic metadata was included differed by source and by participant, and the metadata was provided uncurated.

Collaborating institutions collected whole blood in K2EDTA tubes following their own protocols. For TCRbeta analysis, collaborator samples were shipped as frozen whole blood, as isolated PBMCs, or as DNA extracted from either sample type. The immunoSEQ Assay, a bias-controlled multiplex PCR, was used to amplify TCRbeta CDR3 regions from genomic DNA. Concerning the study's data processing: Within the assay, amplification of reference gene primers was used to estimate how many nucleated cells each sample contained. To quantify the absolute abundance of each unique TCRbeta CDR3 rearrangement, sequence reads were collapsed and filtered. For each sample, productive Simpson clonality was calculated as the square root of Simpson's diversity index across productive rearrangements. TCRdb retrieved this table from immuneACCESS and kept in-frame rearrangements only. Not all clones are present; in checked studies, unresolved V genes account for under half, and no reason is known for the remainder. V, J and clone size were drawn from that table, and D and trimming were deduced from the DNA. In this sample the table shows about 180,000 clones, about 82% of which occur a single time. 6.5% to 7% of the sample comes from the top ten.

This clone was observed a few times. Its antigen target is currently unknown. No base-level quality is on record; no much larger clone is a single base apart. The CDR3 runs 14 residues from the cysteine to the phenylalanine. Only the CDR3 region is kept as DNA, spanning 42 bases read in frame from base 1. V and J are truncated by 5 bases and 1 base respectively, leaving an intervening sequence of 11 bases. The germline V gene supplies CDR1 SGHVS and CDR2 FQNEAQ. The sequence was obtained from a man between 65 and 85 years old with active or convalescent COVID-19. The sample taken for sequencing was peripheral blood. This chain is built from TRBV7-8 and TRBJ1-1; the D gene is unclear. The base sequence is TGTGCCAGCAGCCACAAACGTGGGAACACTGAAGCTTTCTTT. Translated, it gives CASSHKRGNTEAFF.